These 7 T cell receptor beta chains were sequenced from one sample in a study of blood T cell repertoires in COVID-19. TCRdb's copy holds only in-frame clones and misses some; the assay was immunoSEQ multiplex PCR. The sample has about 170,000 clones; roughly 70% are singletons. Sequenced: peripheral blood. The receptors come from a woman aged 80 or over with acute or convalescent COVID-19.

This chain uses TRBV25-1 with TRBJ1-3; unclear D gene. CDR1 and CDR2 from the germline V gene are MGHDK and SYGVNS. This CDR3 is built from 14 residues. V shed 6 bases and J shed 0 bases, with 9 bases lying between them. This chain's CDR3 is CASRDSYSGNTIYF. CDR3 bases: TGTGCCAGCAGAGACTCTTACTCTGGAAACACCATATATTTT.

This chain connects TRBV5-4 to TRBJ2-7; 9 positions match TRBD1. The CDR3 runs to 15 residues. Germline V CDR1 and CDR2: SGHNT, YYREEE (reference sequence). Unmatched junction bases numbered 9, after V lost 1 base and J lost 7 bases. CDR3 nucleotides: TGTGCCAGCAGCTTGCCGACAGGGGGATTAAAGGAGCAGTACTTC. Translated: CASSLPTGGLKEQYF.

This sequence joins TRBV3-1 (or the pseudogene TRBV3-2) and TRBJ1-4; 9 bases are shared with TRBD1. Trimming removed 6 bases from V and 8 bases from J; junction bases left unmatched: 7. The CDR3 contains 14 residues. CDR1 LGHDT and CDR2 YNNKEL come from the germline V gene (reference sequence). This CDR3 reads CASRGTGGEEKLFF. The CDR3 DNA reads TGTGCCAGCAGGGGCACAGGGGGCGAGGAAAAACTGTTTTTT.

This chain joins TRBV19 and TRBJ1-2; tentatively, D is TRBD1 (5 bases). This CDR3 comprises 14 residues. V was clipped by 9 bases and J by 4 bases, with 18 bases between them. Germline V CDR1 and CDR2: LNHDA, SQIVND (reference sequence). The CDR3 loop is CASVRGSGAYGYTF. CDR3 DNA sequence: TGTGCCAGCGTCCGCGGGAGTGGGGCCTATGGCTACACCTTC. Together with reference TRBV19 and TRBJ1-2, the CDR3 gives the full variable domain: DGGITQSPKYLFRKEGQNVTLSCEQNLNHDAMYWYRQDPGQGLRLIYYSQIVNDFQKGDIAEGYSVSREKKESFPLTVTSAQKNPTAFYLCASVRGSGAYGYTFGSGTRLTVV.

The gene calls are TRBV7-9 and TRBJ1-3; the match to TRBD1 covers 9 bases. CDR1 and CDR2 from the germline V gene are SEHNR and FQNEAQ (reference sequence). V shed 5 bases and J 2 bases; nucleotides not matched to a gene: 4. The CDR3 is 15 residues long. The CDR3 loop is CASSARTGAGNTIYF. CDR3 sequence (DNA): TGTGCCAGCAGCGCCCGGACAGGGGCTGGAAACACCATATATTTT.

CDR3 residues: CASGTSGKGEQYF. The CDR3 coding sequence is TGTGCCAGCGGAACTAGCGGGAAAGGCGAGCAGTACTTC. The V and J genes are TRBV7-9 and TRBJ2-7; 10 bases match TRBD2. With 8 bases clipped from V and 6 bases from J, the junction kept 7 bases outside the gene matches. CDR3 length: 13 amino acids. Germline V gives CDR1 SEHNR, CDR2 FQNEAQ (reference sequence).

The chain recombines TRBV4-2 with TRBJ2-1; D is perhaps TRBD2 (6 bases). This CDR3 region has 19 residues. Germline V CDR1 and CDR2: LGHNA, YNFKEQ. V shed 0 bases and J shed 1 base, with 19 bases lying between them. CDR3 nucleotide sequence: TGTGCCAGCAGCCAAGATCGGTTTAGCGGAATCCTATCCTACAATGAGCAGTTCTTC. Translating it yields CASSQDRFSGILSYNEQFF.